What follows is one TCR beta chain and its context. Its antigen remains unknown. Trimming took 0 bases from V and 5 from J; bases not matched to a gene: 3. The germline gives CDR1 SGHRS, CDR2 YFSETQ. This CDR3 has 14 residues. These data belong to a study of T cell responses to AZD1222 COVID-19 vaccine. Study-level background: Pooled together were second doses at about 4 or about 12 weeks.

The data were produced by immunoSEQ multiplex PCR, yet TCRdb's version contains in-frame clones alone and is incomplete. The sample includes more than 95,000 clones, roughly 87% of them seen just once. Findings and caveats of the study: Donors skewed white British and female; clonal diversity was possibly underestimated. Repertoires were obtained only post-peak T cell response.

Specimen: peripheral blood, collected on day 0 of AZD1222 vaccination. The chain combines TRBV5-1 with TRBJ1-1, with TRBD1 identical over 8 bases. This receptor was identified in an adult in good health. The CDR3 here is CASSLDRGDTEAFF. The CDR3 region has the DNA TGCGCCAGCAGCTTGGACAGGGGGGATACTGAAGCTTTCTTT. Filled out from reference TRBV5-1 and TRBJ1-1, the complete variable domain reads KAGVTQTPRYLIKTRGQQVTLSCSPISGHRSVSWYQQTPGQGLQFLFEYFSETQRNKGNFPGRFSGRQFSNSRSEMNVSTLELGDSALYLCASSLDRGDTEAFFGQGTRLTVV.